This T cell receptor (beta chain) was sequenced in a study of STAT3 mutations in large granular lymphocyte leukemia. Study details: Immunosuppressive therapy was given to more than half of T-LGLL patients. Study-level results: Sampling intervals varied between patients and samples. Clonal expansion was inferred from other time points because no sample existed at each clone's first appearance. In T-cell large granular lymphocyte leukemia, about half of patients showed multiple immunodominant subclonotypes.

Sequencing was performed with immunoSEQ multiplex PCR; in TCRdb, only in-frame clones are kept and a portion is missing. The profile shows fewer than 7,500 clones, approximately 88% of them singletons. Of note for this clone: What it binds is not known.

Trimming took 4 bases from V and 6 from J; bases not matched to a gene: 14. This CDR3 is built from 17 residues. Germline CDR1 reads MDHEN; CDR2 reads SYDVKM. The chain recombines TRBV28 with TRBJ1-2; 10 bases are a match to TRBD1. Sequenced material: PBMCs. The source is a human donor with T large granular lymphocyte leukemia. Some clones in this sample may be carry-over from other donors' samples. CDR3 amino acids: CASSSGGIGTGENGYTF. The CDR3 region has the DNA TGTGCCAGCAGTTCCGGAGGCATAGGGACAGGGGAGAATGGCTACACCTTC.